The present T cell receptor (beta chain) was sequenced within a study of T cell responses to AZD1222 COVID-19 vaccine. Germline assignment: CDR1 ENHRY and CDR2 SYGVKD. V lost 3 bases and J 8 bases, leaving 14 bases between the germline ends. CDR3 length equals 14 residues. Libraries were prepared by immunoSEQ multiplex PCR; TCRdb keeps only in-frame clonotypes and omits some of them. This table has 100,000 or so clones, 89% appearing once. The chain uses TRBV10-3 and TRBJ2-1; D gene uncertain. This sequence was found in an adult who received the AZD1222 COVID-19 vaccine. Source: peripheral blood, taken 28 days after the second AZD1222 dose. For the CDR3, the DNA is TGTGCCATCAGTGATCGAGGAAAGGGCGATGAGCAGTTCTTC. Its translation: CAISDRGKGDEQFF.